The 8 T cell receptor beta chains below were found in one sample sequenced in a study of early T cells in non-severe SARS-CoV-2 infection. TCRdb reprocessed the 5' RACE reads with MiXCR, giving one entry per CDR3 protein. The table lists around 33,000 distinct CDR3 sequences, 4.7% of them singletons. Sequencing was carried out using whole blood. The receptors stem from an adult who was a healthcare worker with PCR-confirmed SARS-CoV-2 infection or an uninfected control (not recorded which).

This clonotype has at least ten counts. Written as DNA, the CDR3 is TGTGCCAGCAGCCCTAGACAGAACACTGAAGCTTTCTTT. Its translation: CASSPRQNTEAFF. The chain couples TRBV7-2 to TRBJ1-1; D uncertain. The CDR3 length is 13 residues. V gave up 5 bases and J gave up 1 base, with 8 bases separating them. Germline loops: CDR1 SGHTA, CDR2 FQGNSA.

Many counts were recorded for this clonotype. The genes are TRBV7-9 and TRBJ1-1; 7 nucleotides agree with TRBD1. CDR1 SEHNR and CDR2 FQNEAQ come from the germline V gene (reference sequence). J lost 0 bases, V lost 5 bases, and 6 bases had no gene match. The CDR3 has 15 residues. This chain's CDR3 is CASSARTGLNTEAFF. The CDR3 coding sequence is TGTGCCAGCAGCGCTAGGACAGGTCTGAACACTGAAGCTTTCTTT.

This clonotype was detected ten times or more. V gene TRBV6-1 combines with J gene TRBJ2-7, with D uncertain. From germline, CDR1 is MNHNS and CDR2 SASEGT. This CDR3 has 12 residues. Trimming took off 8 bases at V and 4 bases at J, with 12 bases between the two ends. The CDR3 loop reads CASRASGYEQYF. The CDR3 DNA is TGTGCCAGCCGAGCGTCGGGTTACGAGCAGTACTTC.

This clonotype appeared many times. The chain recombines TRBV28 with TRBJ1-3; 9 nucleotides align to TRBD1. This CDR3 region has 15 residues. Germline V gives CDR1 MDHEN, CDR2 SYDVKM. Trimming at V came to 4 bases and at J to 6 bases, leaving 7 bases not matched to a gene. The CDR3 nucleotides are TGTGCCAGCAGTTCCACAGGGGGCGCCGAAAACACCATATATTTT. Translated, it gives CASSSTGGAENTIYF.

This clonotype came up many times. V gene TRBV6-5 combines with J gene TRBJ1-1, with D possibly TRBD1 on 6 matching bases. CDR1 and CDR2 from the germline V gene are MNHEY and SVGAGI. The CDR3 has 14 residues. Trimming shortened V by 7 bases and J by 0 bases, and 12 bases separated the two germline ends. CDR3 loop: CASNEGGMNTEAFF. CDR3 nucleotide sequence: TGTGCCAGCAATGAAGGGGGAATGAACACTGAAGCTTTCTTT.

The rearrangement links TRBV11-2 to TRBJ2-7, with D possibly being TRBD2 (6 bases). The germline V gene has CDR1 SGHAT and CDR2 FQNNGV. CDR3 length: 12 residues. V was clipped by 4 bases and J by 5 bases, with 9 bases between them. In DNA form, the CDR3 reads TGTGCCAGCAGCTATCGGAGGGACGAGCAGTACTTC. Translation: CASSYRRDEQYF.

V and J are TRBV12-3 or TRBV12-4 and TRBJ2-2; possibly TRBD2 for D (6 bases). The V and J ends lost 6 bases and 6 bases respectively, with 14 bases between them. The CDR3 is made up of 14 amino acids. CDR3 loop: CASSPSGVAGELFF. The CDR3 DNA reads TGTGCCAGCAGCCCCTCGGGGGTGGCCGGGGAGCTGTTTTTT.

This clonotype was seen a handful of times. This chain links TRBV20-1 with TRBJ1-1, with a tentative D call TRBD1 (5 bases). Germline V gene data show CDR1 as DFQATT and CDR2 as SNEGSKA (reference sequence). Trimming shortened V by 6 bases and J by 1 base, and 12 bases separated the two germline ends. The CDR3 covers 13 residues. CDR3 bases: TGCAGTGCCGAGGGACTCCAGAACACTGAAGCTTTCTTT. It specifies CSAEGLQNTEAFF.